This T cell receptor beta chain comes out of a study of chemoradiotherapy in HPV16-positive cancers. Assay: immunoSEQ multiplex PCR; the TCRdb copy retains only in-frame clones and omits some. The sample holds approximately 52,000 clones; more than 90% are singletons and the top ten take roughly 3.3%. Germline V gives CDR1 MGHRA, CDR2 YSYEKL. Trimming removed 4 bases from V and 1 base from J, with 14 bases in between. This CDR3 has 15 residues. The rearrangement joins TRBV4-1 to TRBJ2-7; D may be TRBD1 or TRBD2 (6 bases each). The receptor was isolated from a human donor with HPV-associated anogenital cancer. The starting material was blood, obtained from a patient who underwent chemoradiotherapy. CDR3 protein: CASSPGGGESYEQYF. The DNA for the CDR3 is TGCGCCAGCAGCCCCGGGGGCGGCGAATCCTACGAGCAGTACTTC.